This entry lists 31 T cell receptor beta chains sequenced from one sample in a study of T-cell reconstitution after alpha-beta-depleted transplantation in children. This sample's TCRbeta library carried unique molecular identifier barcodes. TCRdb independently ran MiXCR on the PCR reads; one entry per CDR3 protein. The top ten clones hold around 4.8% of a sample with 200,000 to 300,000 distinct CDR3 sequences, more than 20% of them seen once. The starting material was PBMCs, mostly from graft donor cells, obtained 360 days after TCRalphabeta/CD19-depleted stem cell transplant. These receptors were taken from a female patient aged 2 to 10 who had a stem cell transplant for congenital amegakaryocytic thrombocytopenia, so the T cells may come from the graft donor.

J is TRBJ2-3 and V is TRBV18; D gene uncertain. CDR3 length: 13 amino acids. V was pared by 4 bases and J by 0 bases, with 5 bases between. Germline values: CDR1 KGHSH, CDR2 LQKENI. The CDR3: CASSRGSTDTQYF. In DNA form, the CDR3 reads TGTGCCAGCTCACGCGGAAGCACAGATACGCAGTATTTT.

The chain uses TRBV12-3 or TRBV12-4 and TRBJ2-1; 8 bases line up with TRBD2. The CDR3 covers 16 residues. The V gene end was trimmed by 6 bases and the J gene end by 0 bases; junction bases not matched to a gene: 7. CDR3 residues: CASRSTSGSSYNEQFF. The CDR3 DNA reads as TGTGCCAGCAGGTCAACTAGCGGCAGCTCCTACAATGAGCAGTTCTTC.

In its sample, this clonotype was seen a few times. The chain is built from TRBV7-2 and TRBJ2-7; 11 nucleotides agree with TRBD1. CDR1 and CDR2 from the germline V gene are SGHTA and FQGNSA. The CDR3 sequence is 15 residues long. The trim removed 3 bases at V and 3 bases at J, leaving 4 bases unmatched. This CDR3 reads CASSFGQGAVYEQYF. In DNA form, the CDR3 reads TGTGCCAGCAGCTTCGGACAGGGGGCAGTCTACGAGCAGTACTTC. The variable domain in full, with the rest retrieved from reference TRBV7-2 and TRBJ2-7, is GAGVSQSPSNKVTEKGKDVELRCDPISGHTALYWYRQSLGQGLEFLIYFQGNSAPDKSGLPSDRFSAERTGGSVSTLTIQRTQQEDSAVYLCASSFGQGAVYEQYFGPGTRLTVT.

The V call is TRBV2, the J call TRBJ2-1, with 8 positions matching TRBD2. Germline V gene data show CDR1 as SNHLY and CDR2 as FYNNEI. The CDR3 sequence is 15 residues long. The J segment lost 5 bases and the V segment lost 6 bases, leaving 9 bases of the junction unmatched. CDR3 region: CASRGGRGVNNEQFF. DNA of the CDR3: TGTGCCAGCAGAGGGGGGCGGGGGGTCAACAATGAGCAGTTCTTC.

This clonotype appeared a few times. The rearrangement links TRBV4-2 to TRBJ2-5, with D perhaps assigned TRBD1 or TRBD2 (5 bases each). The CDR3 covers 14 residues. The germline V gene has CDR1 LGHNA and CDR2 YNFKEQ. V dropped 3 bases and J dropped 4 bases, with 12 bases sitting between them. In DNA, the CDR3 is TGTGCCAGCAGCCAGGATACTAGGGGAGAGACCCAGTACTTC. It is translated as CASSQDTRGETQYF.

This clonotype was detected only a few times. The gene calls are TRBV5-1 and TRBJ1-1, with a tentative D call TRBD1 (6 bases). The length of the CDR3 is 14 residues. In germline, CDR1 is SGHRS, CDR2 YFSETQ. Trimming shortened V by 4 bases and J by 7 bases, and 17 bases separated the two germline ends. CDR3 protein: CASSLTNRVREAFF. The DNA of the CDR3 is TGCGCCAGCAGCCTTACGAACAGGGTACGTGAAGCTTTCTTT. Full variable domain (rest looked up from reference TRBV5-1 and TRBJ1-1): KAGVTQTPRYLIKTRGQQVTLSCSPISGHRSVSWYQQTPGQGLQFLFEYFSETQRNKGNFPGRFSGRQFSNSRSEMNVSTLELGDSALYLCASSLTNRVREAFFGQGTRLTVV.

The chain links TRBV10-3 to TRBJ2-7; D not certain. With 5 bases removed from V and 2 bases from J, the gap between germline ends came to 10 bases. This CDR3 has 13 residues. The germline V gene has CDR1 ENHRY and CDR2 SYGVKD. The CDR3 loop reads CAISPDQAYEQYF. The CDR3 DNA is TGTGCCATCAGTCCGGACCAAGCCTACGAGCAGTACTTC.

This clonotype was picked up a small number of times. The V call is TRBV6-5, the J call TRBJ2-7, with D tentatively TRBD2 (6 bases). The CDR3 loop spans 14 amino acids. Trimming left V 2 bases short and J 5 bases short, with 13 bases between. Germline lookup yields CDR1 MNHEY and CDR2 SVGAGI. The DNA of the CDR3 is TGTGCCAGCAGTTACGCGCGGGGCGGCCACGAGCAGTACTTC. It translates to CASSYARGGHEQYF.

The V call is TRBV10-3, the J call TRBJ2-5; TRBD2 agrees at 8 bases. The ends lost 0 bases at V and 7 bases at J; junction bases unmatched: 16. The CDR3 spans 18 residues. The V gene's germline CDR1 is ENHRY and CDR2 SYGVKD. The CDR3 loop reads CAISESNSKSGSKRTQYF. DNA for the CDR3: TGTGCCATCAGTGAGTCGAACTCTAAGAGCGGGAGTAAGAGGACCCAGTACTTC.

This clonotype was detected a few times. In DNA, the CDR3 is TGTGCCAGCAGGGGACAGGGGGACTCACCCCTCCACTTT. Translated, it gives CASRGQGDSPLHF. The chain couples TRBV6-1 to TRBJ1-6; 11 bases match TRBD1. V shed 6 bases and J 10 bases; nucleotides not matched to a gene: 2. Germline V gene sequence: CDR1 MNHNS, CDR2 SASEGT. This CDR3 region has 13 residues.

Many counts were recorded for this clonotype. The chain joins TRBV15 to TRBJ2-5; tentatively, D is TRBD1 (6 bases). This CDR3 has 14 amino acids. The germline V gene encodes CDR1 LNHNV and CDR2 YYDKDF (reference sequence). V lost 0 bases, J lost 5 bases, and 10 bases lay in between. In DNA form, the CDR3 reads TGTGCCACCAGCAGAGATCAGGGGAAGGAGACCCAGTACTTC. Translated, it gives CATSRDQGKETQYF. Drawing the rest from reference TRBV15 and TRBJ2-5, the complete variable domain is DAMVIQNPRYQVTQFGKPVTLSCSQTLNHNVMYWYQQKSSQAPKLLFHYYDKDFNNEADTPDNFQSRRPNTSFCFLDIRSPGLGDTAMYLCATSRDQGKETQYFGPGTRLLVL.

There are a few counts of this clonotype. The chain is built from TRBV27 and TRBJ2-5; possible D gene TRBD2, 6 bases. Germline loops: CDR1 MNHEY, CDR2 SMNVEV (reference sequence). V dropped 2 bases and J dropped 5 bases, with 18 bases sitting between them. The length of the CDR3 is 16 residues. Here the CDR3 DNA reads TGTGCCAGCAGTTTAGTCGGGGGACGGGGAACGGAGACCCAGTACTTC. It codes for CASSLVGGRGTETQYF.

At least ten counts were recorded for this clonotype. Here the CDR3 DNA reads TGCAGCGCGGGAGGGCCGGGAACTAACACCGGGGAGCTGTTTTTT. Its translation is CSAGGPGTNTGELFF. This chain joins TRBV29-1 and TRBJ2-2, with 8 bases matching TRBD2. The germline gives CDR1 SQVTM, CDR2 ANQGSEA. The CDR3 loop spans 15 amino acids. The ends lost 7 bases at V and 2 bases at J; junction bases unmatched: 9.

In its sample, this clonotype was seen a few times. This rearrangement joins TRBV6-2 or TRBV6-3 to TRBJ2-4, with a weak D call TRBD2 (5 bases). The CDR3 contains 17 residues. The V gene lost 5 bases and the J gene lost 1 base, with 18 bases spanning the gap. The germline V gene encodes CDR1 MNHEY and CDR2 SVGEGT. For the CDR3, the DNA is TGTGCCAGCAGTCACATAAGCGGTATATGGGCCAAAAACATTCAGTACTTC. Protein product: CASSHISGIWAKNIQYF.

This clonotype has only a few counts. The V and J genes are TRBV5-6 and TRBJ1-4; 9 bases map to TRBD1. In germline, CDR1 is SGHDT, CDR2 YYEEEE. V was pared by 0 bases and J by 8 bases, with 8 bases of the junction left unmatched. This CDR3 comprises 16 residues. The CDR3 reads CASSLASTGGSEKLFF. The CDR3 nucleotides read TGTGCCAGCAGCTTGGCCTCGACAGGGGGGAGCGAAAAACTGTTTTTT.

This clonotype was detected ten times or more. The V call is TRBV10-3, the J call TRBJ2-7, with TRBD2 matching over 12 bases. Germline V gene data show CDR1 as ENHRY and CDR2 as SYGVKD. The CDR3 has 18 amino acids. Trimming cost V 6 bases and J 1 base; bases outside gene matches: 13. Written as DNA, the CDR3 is TGTGCCATCAGCGCTCATTCGCCGGGACTAGCGGGTTCCTACGAGCAGTACTTC. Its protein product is CAISAHSPGLAGSYEQYF.

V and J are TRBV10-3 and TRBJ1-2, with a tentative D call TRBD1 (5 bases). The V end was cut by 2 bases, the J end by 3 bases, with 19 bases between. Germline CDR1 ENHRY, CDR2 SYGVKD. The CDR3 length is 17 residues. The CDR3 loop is CAISEALLPGTDYGYTF. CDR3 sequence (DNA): TGTGCCATCAGTGAGGCATTACTACCCGGGACGGACTATGGCTACACCTTC.

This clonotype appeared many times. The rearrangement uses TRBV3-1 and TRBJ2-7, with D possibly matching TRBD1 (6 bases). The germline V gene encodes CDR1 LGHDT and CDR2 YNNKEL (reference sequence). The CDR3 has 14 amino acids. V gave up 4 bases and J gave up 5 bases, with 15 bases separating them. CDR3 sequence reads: CASSRLDRNDEQYF. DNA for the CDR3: TGTGCCAGCAGCCGATTAGACAGGAACGACGAGCAGTACTTC.

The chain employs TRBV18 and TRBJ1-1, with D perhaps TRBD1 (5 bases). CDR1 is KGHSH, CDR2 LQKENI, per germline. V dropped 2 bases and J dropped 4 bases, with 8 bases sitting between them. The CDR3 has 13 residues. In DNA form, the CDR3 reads TGTGCCAGCTCACCAGGGGGTAGCACTGAAGCTTTCTTT. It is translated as CASSPGGSTEAFF.

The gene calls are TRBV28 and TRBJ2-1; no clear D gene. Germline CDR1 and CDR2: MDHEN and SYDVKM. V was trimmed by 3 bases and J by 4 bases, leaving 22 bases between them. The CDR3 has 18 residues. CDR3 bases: TGTGCCAGCAGTTTCGTGGTTCCGGTTATCCTGCCTTACAATGAGCAGTTCTTC. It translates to CASSFVVPVILPYNEQFF.

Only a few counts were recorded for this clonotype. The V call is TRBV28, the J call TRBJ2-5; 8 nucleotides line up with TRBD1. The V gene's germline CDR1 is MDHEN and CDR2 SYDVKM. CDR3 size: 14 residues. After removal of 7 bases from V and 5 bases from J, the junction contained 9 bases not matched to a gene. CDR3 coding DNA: TGTGCCAGCACCGCCCAGGGGGCGTGGGAGACCCAGTACTTC. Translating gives CASTAQGAWETQYF.

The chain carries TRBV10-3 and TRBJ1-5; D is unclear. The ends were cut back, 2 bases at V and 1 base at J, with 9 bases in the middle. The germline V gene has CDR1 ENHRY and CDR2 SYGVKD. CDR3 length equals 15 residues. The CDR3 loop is CAISEAGLSNQPQHF. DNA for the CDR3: TGTGCCATCAGTGAGGCCGGGCTGAGCAATCAGCCCCAGCATTTT.

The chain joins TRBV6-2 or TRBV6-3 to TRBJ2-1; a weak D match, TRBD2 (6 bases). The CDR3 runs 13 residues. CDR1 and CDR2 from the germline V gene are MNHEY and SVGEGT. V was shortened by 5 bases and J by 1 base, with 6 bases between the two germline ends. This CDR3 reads CASSRESYNEQFF. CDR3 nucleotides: TGTGCCAGCAGTCGGGAGTCCTACAATGAGCAGTTCTTC.

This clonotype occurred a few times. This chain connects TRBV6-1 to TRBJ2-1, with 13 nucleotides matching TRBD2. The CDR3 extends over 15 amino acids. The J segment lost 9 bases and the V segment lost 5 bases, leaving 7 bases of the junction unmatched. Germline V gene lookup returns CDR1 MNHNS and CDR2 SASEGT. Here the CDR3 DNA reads TGTGCCAGCAGTAAACTAGCGGGGGGGCCTGGTGAGCAGTTCTTC. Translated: CASSKLAGGPGEQFF.

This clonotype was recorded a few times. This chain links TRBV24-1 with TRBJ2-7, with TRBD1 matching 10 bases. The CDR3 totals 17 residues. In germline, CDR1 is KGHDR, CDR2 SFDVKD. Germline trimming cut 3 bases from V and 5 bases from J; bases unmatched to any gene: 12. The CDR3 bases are TGTGCCACCAGTGATCCCCCCTCCGGGACAGGGGTCCACGAGCAGTACTTC. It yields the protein CATSDPPSGTGVHEQYF.

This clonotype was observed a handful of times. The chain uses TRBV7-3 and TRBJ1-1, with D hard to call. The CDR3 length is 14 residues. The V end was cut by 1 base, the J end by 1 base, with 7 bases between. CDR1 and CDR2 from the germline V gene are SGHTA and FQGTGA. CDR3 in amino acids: CASSLSSANTEAFF. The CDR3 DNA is TGTGCCAGCAGCTTAAGCAGCGCGAACACTGAAGCTTTCTTT.

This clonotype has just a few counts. The CDR3 is CASSPGWGPNTGELFF. DNA of the CDR3: TGTGCCAGCAGCCCCGGGTGGGGTCCGAACACCGGGGAGCTGTTTTTT. The chain is built from TRBV5-8 and TRBJ2-2, with unresolved D. Looked up from germline, CDR1 is SGHTS and CDR2 is YDEGEE. Trimming pared 4 bases from V and 0 bases from J, leaving 13 bases between. The CDR3 extends over 16 amino acids.

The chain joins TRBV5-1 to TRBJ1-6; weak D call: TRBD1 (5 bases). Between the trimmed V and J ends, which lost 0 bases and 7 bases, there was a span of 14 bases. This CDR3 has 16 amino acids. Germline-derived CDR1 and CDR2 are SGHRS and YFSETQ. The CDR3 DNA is TGCGCCAGCAGCTTGGGACAGCTAGGACCCAATTCACCCCTCCACTTT. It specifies CASSLGQLGPNSPLHF.

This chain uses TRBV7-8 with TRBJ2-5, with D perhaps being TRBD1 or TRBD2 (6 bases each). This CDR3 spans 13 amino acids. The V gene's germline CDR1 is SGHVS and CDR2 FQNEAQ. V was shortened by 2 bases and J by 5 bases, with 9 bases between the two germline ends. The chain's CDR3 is CASSLRGVETQYF. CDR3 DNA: TGTGCCAGCAGCTTAAGGGGGGTTGAGACCCAGTACTTC.

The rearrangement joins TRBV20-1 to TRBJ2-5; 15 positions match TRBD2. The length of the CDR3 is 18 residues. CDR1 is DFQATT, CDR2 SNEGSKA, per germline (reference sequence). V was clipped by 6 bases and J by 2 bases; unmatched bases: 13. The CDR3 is CSATQGLAGGWGQETQYF. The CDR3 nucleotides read TGCAGTGCCACCCAGGGACTAGCGGGAGGATGGGGTCAAGAGACCCAGTACTTC.

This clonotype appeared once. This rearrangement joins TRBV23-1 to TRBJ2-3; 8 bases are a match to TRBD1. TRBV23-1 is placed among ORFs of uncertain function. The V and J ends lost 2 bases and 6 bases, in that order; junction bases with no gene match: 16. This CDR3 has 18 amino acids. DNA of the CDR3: TGCGCCAGCAGTCAACCACCCCTTGAGGACAGGGTTGTGGATACGCAGTATTTT. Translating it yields CASSQPPLEDRVVDTQYF.